The present T cell receptor (beta chain) was sequenced within a study of blood T cells in healthy people across ages. Germline CDR1 reads SGHKS; CDR2 reads YYEKEE (reference sequence). The ends were cut back, 2 bases at V and 6 bases at J, with 15 bases in the middle. This CDR3 contains 15 residues. Then a second PCR, running about 6 to 12 cycles, was carried out with a sample-barcoded 5' primer and a J-beta primer mix. TCRdb re-called the 5' RACE reads with MiXCR, one entry per CDR3 protein. The sample records 800,000 to 1,300,000 distinct CDR3 sequences, 25% being singletons. The sample was also linked to a second study, of T cells of mothers and their children.

This chain joins TRBV5-5 and TRBJ2-1; possibly TRBD1 for D (5 bases). Sequenced input: blood. The receptor was isolated from a girl aged 2-10 years in good health. In DNA, the CDR3 is TGTGCCAGCAGCTTAACAGGAGTGGGCGTCAATGAGCAGTTCTTC. Translated, it gives CASSLTGVGVNEQFF.